Presented here are 20 T cell receptor beta chains from one specimen sequenced in a study of blood T cell repertoires in COVID-19. Clones were sequenced by immunoSEQ multiplex PCR, and TCRdb holds only the in-frame ones, with some missing. The sample consists of 73,000 or so clones, roughly 90% of them appearing once. The sequenced material came from peripheral blood. The receptors stem from a man aged 25 to 40 with acute or convalescent COVID-19.

This clone came up a few times. The chain joins TRBV27 to TRBJ2-7; the match to TRBD1 covers 8 bases. CDR3 length equals 15 residues. V gave up 5 bases and J gave up 5 bases; unmatched junction bases: 11. Germline CDR1 and CDR2: MNHEY and SMNVEV (reference sequence). CDR3: CASSSPTGALHEQYF. CDR3 DNA: TGTGCCAGCAGTAGTCCGACAGGGGCATTGCACGAGCAGTACTTC.

The V and J genes are TRBV2 and TRBJ1-6, with D unresolved. V was shortened by 5 bases and J by 4 bases, with 9 bases between the two germline ends. Germline-derived CDR1 and CDR2 are SNHLY and FYNNEI. This CDR3 comprises 14 residues. CDR3 nucleotide sequence: TGTGCCAGCAGTCCTGACAAGTATAATTCACCCCTCCACTTT. It translates to CASSPDKYNSPLHF.

The chain employs TRBV2 and TRBJ2-7; the match to TRBD2 covers 10 bases. Germline CDR1 SNHLY, CDR2 FYNNEI. The CDR3 sequence is 16 residues long. With V trimmed by 6 bases and J by 1 base, 9 bases remained unmatched. In DNA form, the CDR3 reads TGTGCCAGCAGGTTCCTAGCGGGAGTGGGATCCTACGAGCAGTACTTC. Translation: CASRFLAGVGSYEQYF.

The chain recombines TRBV15 with TRBJ1-6; 10 bases fit TRBD1. CDR3 length: 14 residues. Germline lookup yields CDR1 LNHNV and CDR2 YYDKDF (reference sequence). Losses at the gene ends were 7 bases for V and 7 bases for J; bases not matched to a gene: 4. For the CDR3, the DNA is TGTGCCACCACCCGGGACAGGGGAAATTCACCCCTCCACTTT. Translating gives CATTRDRGNSPLHF. Together with reference TRBV15 and TRBJ1-6, the CDR3 gives the full variable domain: DAMVIQNPRYQVTQFGKPVTLSCSQTLNHNVMYWYQQKSSQAPKLLFHYYDKDFNNEADTPDNFQSRRPNTSFCFLDIRSPGLGDTAMYLCATTRDRGNSPLHFGNGTRLTVT.

The V gene is TRBV5-4, the J gene TRBJ2-2; 11 nucleotides agree with TRBD1. This CDR3 contains 15 residues. Germline lookup yields CDR1 SGHNT and CDR2 YYREEE (reference sequence). The junction had 4 bases not matched to a gene; V was cut back by 5 bases and J by 4 bases. The chain's CDR3 is CASRAGTGGTGELFF. The CDR3 DNA follows: TGTGCCAGCAGAGCCGGGACAGGGGGCACCGGGGAGCTGTTTTTT.

The chain employs TRBV5-4 and TRBJ2-1; TRBD2 matches at 14 bases. J gave up 7 bases and V 5 bases, and 8 bases lay outside the gene matches. CDR1 is SGHNT, CDR2 YYREEE, per germline (reference sequence). The CDR3 length is 16 residues. The CDR3: CASRKFGLAGGNEQFF. The CDR3 DNA is TGTGCCAGCAGAAAATTTGGACTAGCGGGAGGTAATGAGCAGTTCTTC.

The chain uses TRBV11-2 and TRBJ2-5, with TRBD1 matching 7 bases. The CDR3 is 15 residues long. With V trimmed by 5 bases and J by 1 base, 7 bases remained unmatched. Germline V gives CDR1 SGHAT, CDR2 FQNNGV. CDR3 DNA sequence: TGTGCCAGCAGCCACGACAGGGCTTTCCAAGAGACCCAGTACTTC. This sequence encodes CASSHDRAFQETQYF.

The chain recombines TRBV6-6 with TRBJ1-5; 8 nucleotides align to TRBD1. CDR1 MNHNY and CDR2 SVGAGI come from the germline V gene (reference sequence). The ends lost 4 bases at V and 15 bases at J; junction bases unmatched: 5. CDR3 length: 11 residues. In DNA, the CDR3 is TGTGCCAGCAGTTCAGGGGGCCGTGGGCATTTT. Amino acids: CASSSGGRGHF.

The chain combines TRBV30 with TRBJ1-5; 7 nucleotides line up with TRBD1. Per the germline V gene, CDR1 is GTSNPN and CDR2 is SVGIG (reference sequence). Trimming cost V 4 bases and J 2 bases; bases outside gene matches: 2. There are 13 residues in the CDR3. CDR3 sequence reads: CAWIGQGNQPQHF. Here the CDR3 DNA reads TGTGCCTGGATTGGACAGGGCAATCAGCCCCAGCATTTT.

The chain combines TRBV11-2 with TRBJ2-7, with no clear D. The CDR3 has 12 residues. Germline V gives CDR1 SGHAT, CDR2 FQNNGV. Trimming pared 5 bases from V and 4 bases from J, leaving 9 bases between. The CDR3 sequence: CASSLLEYEQYF. The CDR3 nucleotides read TGTGCCAGCAGCCTGCTCGAGTACGAGCAGTACTTC.

The chain is built from TRBV25-1 and TRBJ1-1, with TRBD1 matching 8 bases. Germline V lookup: CDR1 MGHDK, CDR2 SYGVNS. CDR3 length: 14 residues. Trimming removed 7 bases from V and 0 bases from J; junction bases left unmatched: 4. The CDR3 region is CASMDRVVNTEAFF. DNA for the CDR3: TGTGCCAGCATGGACAGGGTGGTGAACACTGAAGCTTTCTTT.

This chain joins TRBV12-3 or TRBV12-4 and TRBJ2-2; the match to TRBD1 covers 7 bases. The CDR3 runs to 13 residues. Losses at the gene ends were 6 bases for V and 8 bases for J; bases not matched to a gene: 6. The chain's CDR3 is CASRRQGAGELFF. CDR3 coding DNA: TGTGCCAGCAGACGACAGGGCGCAGGGGAGCTGTTTTTT.

The chain carries TRBV7-9 and TRBJ2-7, with 10 bases fitting TRBD1. There are 13 residues in the CDR3. Germline V gene data show CDR1 as SEHNR and CDR2 as FQNEAQ (reference sequence). V trimming: 5 bases; J trimming: 6 bases; junction bases outside the gene matches: 4. CDR3: CASSGQGGIEQYF. CDR3 nucleotides: TGTGCCAGCAGCGGACAGGGGGGTATCGAGCAGTACTTC.

The chain uses TRBV4-3 and TRBJ1-4; a possible D gene is TRBD1 (5 bases). The CDR3 is made up of 16 amino acids. Trimming removed 0 bases at V and 6 bases at J, with 14 bases between. Germline assignment: CDR1 LGHNA and CDR2 YSLEER. CDR3 DNA: TGCGCCAGCAGCCAAGATGTTTGGCAGGGTTATGAAAAACTGTTTTTT. This encodes CASSQDVWQGYEKLFF.

V and J are TRBV5-6 and TRBJ1-6; the match to TRBD1 covers 8 bases. The trim removed 4 bases at V and 8 bases at J, leaving 8 bases unmatched. The CDR3 contains 15 residues. CDR1 and CDR2 from the germline V gene are SGHDT and YYEEEE. CDR3 in DNA: TGTGCCAGCAGCCCAGGACAGGGCTTTTATTCACCCCTCCACTTT. This translates into CASSPGQGFYSPLHF.

The chain employs TRBV27 and TRBJ2-2; D gene uncertain. V was shortened by 2 bases and J by 1 base, with 8 bases between the two germline ends. CDR3 size: 15 residues. Germline CDR1 reads MNHEY; CDR2 reads SMNVEV (reference sequence). The CDR3 DNA reads TGTGCCAGCAGTTTACGAGGAGTGAACACCGGGGAGCTGTTTTTT. It translates to CASSLRGVNTGELFF.

This clone came up once. The genes are TRBV6-2 or TRBV6-3 and TRBJ2-1, with 8 bases matching TRBD1. The CDR3 covers 12 residues. CDR1 MNHEY and CDR2 SVGEGT come from the germline V gene. V shed 5 bases, J shed 9 bases, and the junction held 3 bases outside the gene matches. The DNA of the CDR3 is TGTGCCAGCAGTGACAGGGGCGGTGAGCAGTTCTTC. Encoded protein: CASSDRGGEQFF.

V gene TRBV30 combines with J gene TRBJ1-1; TRBD1 is a possible D gene (6 bases). Germline CDR1 is GTSNPN and CDR2 is SVGIG (reference sequence). The CDR3 sequence is 11 residues long. Trimming pared 5 bases from V and 13 bases from J, leaving 17 bases between. CDR3 amino acids: CAWALQGNGFF. For the CDR3, the DNA is TGTGCCTGGGCCCTGCAGGGGAACGGTTTCTTT. The whole variable domain, filled in from reference TRBV30 and TRBJ1-1, reads SQTIHQWPATLVQPVGSPLSLECTVEGTSNPNLYWYRQAAGRGLQLLFYSVGIGQISSEVPQNLSASRPQDRQFILSSKKLLLSDSGFYLCAWALQGNGFFGQGTRLTVV.

The chain uses TRBV18 and TRBJ2-5; D is undetermined. Germline V gene data show CDR1 as KGHSH and CDR2 as LQKENI. This CDR3 comprises 10 residues. V lost 8 bases, J lost 2 bases, and 3 bases lay in between. CDR3 nucleotides: TGTGCCAGCCCTCAAGAGACCCAGTACTTC. This gives the protein CASPQETQYF.

The V gene is TRBV6-2 or TRBV6-3, the J gene TRBJ2-2, with TRBD2 as a possible D gene (5 bases). Germline V gives CDR1 MNHEY, CDR2 SVGEGT. V was cut by 1 base and J by 5 bases, with 11 bases left in between. This CDR3 has 15 residues. CDR3 DNA: TGTGCCAGCAGTTACTACAGTAGCGTGACCGGGGAGCTGTTTTTT. It yields the protein CASSYYSSVTGELFF.